Presented here are 18 T cell receptor beta chains from one specimen sequenced in a study of cytomegalovirus exposure and HLA in healthy donors. The PCR was carried out with 60 Vbeta primers and 13 Jbeta primers. The repertoire was sequenced with immunoSEQ multiplex PCR; TCRdb's copy has only in-frame clones and lacks some. Here the sample spans about 130,000 clones, 80% being singletons. The sequencing input was PBMCs. The receptors were gathered from a human donor in good health.

This clone occurred a few times. The chain carries TRBV27 and TRBJ1-1; TRBD1 might be the D (6 bases). This CDR3 has 13 residues. The germline V gene encodes CDR1 MNHEY and CDR2 SMNVEV (reference sequence). V dropped 3 bases and J dropped 4 bases, with 9 bases sitting between them. Here the CDR3 DNA reads TGTGCCAGCAGTTTCAGGGGCCCCACTGAAGCTTTCTTT. Translating it yields CASSFRGPTEAFF.

The J gene is TRBJ2-5, the V gene TRBV5-6, with D unclear. This CDR3 has 15 residues. The V end lost 0 bases, the J end lost 0 bases, and 9 bases lay between the germline ends. Germline assignment: CDR1 SGHDT and CDR2 YYEEEE. For the CDR3, the DNA is TGTGCCAGCAGCTTGGGACAATCGTACCAAGAGACCCAGTACTTC. It translates to CASSLGQSYQETQYF.

This chain links TRBV28 with TRBJ2-5, with TRBD2 matching over 8 bases. The germline V gene has CDR1 MDHEN and CDR2 SYDVKM. This CDR3 has 15 amino acids. J lost 3 bases, V lost 7 bases, and 10 bases had no gene match. CDR3 protein: CASTRGGAGEETQYF. CDR3 nucleotide sequence: TGTGCCAGCACTCGGGGGGGGGCCGGGGAAGAGACCCAGTACTTC.

This sequence joins TRBV19 and TRBJ1-2; 7 bases are shared with TRBD1. The germline CDR1 and CDR2 sequences are LNHDA and SQIVND (reference sequence). Trimming took 3 bases from V and 7 from J; bases not matched to a gene: 11. CDR3 length: 15 residues. CDR3 bases: TGTGCCAGTAGTATCGCCCCCGGGACAGCCGGTGGCTACACCTTC. Translated: CASSIAPGTAGGYTF.

With regard to this clone: A junction end diverges from the germline sequence, so it may reflect a read error. The chain is built from TRBV7-7 and TRBJ2-1; 8 nucleotides match TRBD2. This CDR3 contains 15 residues. The germline gives CDR1 SSHAT, CDR2 FNYEAQ (reference sequence). CDR3 bases: TGTGCTAGCAGCTTAGCGGGGAGCTCCTACAATGAGCAGTTCTTC. Its translation: CASSLAGSSYNEQFF. The whole variable domain, filled in from reference TRBV7-7 and TRBJ2-1, reads GAGVSQSPRYKVTKRGQDVTLRCDPISSHATLYWYQQALGQGPEFLTYFNYEAQPDKSGLPSDRFSAERPEGSISTLTIQRTEQRDSAMYRCASSLAGSSYNEQFFGPGTRLTVL.

The chain is built from TRBV6-4 and TRBJ2-7, with no clear D. The CDR3 is 14 amino acids. From germline, CDR1 is MRHNA and CDR2 SNTAGT. Trimming took 7 bases from V and 0 from J, leaving 13 bases between them. DNA of the CDR3: TGTGCCAGCACATGGCGCGGCGACTCCTACGAGCAGTACTTC. This translates into CASTWRGDSYEQYF.

The V and J genes are TRBV21-1 and TRBJ1-2. TRBV21-1 is shown as a pseudogene. CDR3 length equals 15 residues. The CDR3 reads CASSKVGGSAYGYTF. The CDR3, as DNA: TGTGCCAGCAGCAAAGTAGGAGGGTCCGCCTATGGCTACACCTTC.

The genes are TRBV4-2 and TRBJ1-2, with a possible D match to TRBD1 (5 bases). Germline V gives CDR1 LGHNA, CDR2 YNFKEQ. The germline V and J ends were trimmed by 3 bases and 8 bases, with 13 bases remaining between them. The CDR3 sequence is 13 residues long. The CDR3 nucleotides read TGTGCCAGCAGCCAGGGGGGGGGTGAGGGCTACACCTTC. Residues: CASSQGGGEGYTF.

J is TRBJ2-1 and V is TRBV29-1; 11 bases are a match to TRBD2. The CDR3 has 14 residues. Germline CDR1 reads SQVTM; CDR2 reads ANQGSEA. V trimming: 4 bases; J trimming: 7 bases; junction bases outside the gene matches: 6. CDR3 amino acids: CSVVMGTSGNEQFF. For the CDR3, the DNA is TGCAGCGTTGTAATGGGGACTAGCGGTAATGAGCAGTTCTTC.

This clone was seen only once. This chain links TRBV18 with TRBJ1-1, with 7 bases lining up with TRBD1. CDR3 length: 16 residues. Germline CDR1 and CDR2: KGHSH and LQKENI. The trim removed 3 bases at V and 0 bases at J, leaving 7 bases unmatched. The CDR3 is CASSPSGTEMNTEAFF. CDR3 DNA sequence: TGTGCCAGCTCACCCTCCGGGACAGAAATGAACACTGAAGCTTTCTTT.

The rearrangement links TRBV4-1 to TRBJ2-4; the D gene is possibly TRBD1 (6 bases). CDR1 MGHRA and CDR2 YSYEKL come from the germline V gene. This CDR3 is 17 amino acids long. Trimming shortened V by 2 bases and J by 2 bases, and 16 bases separated the two germline ends. The DNA of the CDR3 is TGCGCCAGCAGCCAACTAATACAGGGTATGTCCAAAAACATTCAGTACTTC. This sequence encodes CASSQLIQGMSKNIQYF.

The chain recombines TRBV29-1 with TRBJ2-7; D is perhaps TRBD2 (6 bases). The CDR3 covers 11 residues. The V and J ends lost 0 bases and 7 bases respectively, with 7 bases between them. CDR1 SQVTM and CDR2 ANQGSEA come from the germline V gene. DNA for the CDR3: TGCAGCGTTGAAGAGGGGGGAGAGCAGTACTTC. Translating it yields CSVEEGGEQYF.

Points on this clone: Germline and junction disagree at one end, which may indicate a read error. CDR3 DNA sequence: TGTGCCAGCAGCCACTCGACAGGGGCTACGGATGAGCAGTTCTTC. This codes for CASSHSTGATDEQFF. The chain employs TRBV4-1 and TRBJ2-1; 8 positions match TRBD1. The CDR3 contains 15 residues. Germline V lookup: CDR1 MGHRA, CDR2 YSYEKL.

This clone has only a few counts. The rearrangement links TRBV9 to TRBJ1-1; 9 nucleotides match TRBD1. The CDR3 consists of 14 residues. CDR1 SGDLS and CDR2 YYNGEE come from the germline V gene. J was trimmed by 1 base and V by 3 bases; bases with no gene match: 1. The CDR3 region is CASSGQGGNTEAFF. In DNA, the CDR3 is TGTGCCAGCAGCGGACAGGGGGGGAACACTGAAGCTTTCTTT.

The chain joins TRBV4-2 to TRBJ1-2, with 9 bases that match TRBD1. The length of the CDR3 is 16 residues. Losses at the gene ends were 4 bases for V and 2 bases for J; bases not matched to a gene: 8. Germline values: CDR1 LGHNA, CDR2 YNFKEQ. The CDR3 nucleotides read TGTGCCAGCAGCCTTAATCCGGGACAGGGCAACTATGGCTACACCTTC. Protein product: CASSLNPGQGNYGYTF.

In its sample, this clone was seen once. This sequence joins TRBV5-1 and TRBJ2-2, with 9 bases aligning to TRBD2. Looked up from germline, CDR1 is SGHRS and CDR2 is YFSETQ. The CDR3 is made up of 18 amino acids. The trim removed 0 bases at V and 5 bases at J, leaving 11 bases unmatched. The CDR3 DNA is TGCGCCAGCAGCTTGGGCGGCGGGGGGGCCGAGTTAACCGGGGAGCTGTTTTTT. Protein: CASSLGGGGAELTGELFF.

This chain joins TRBV29-1 and TRBJ1-3; 8 positions match TRBD1. V lost 6 bases to trimming and J lost 2 bases; unmatched junction nucleotides: 3. Germline CDR1 and CDR2: SQVTM and ANQGSEA. This CDR3 comprises 13 residues. CDR3 sequence reads: CSVLTGAGNTIYF. CDR3 nucleotide sequence: TGCAGCGTCCTGACAGGGGCTGGAAACACCATATATTTT. The full variable domain, rest sourced from reference TRBV29-1 and TRBJ1-3, is SAVISQKPSRDICQRGTSLTIQCQVDSQVTMMFWYRQQPGQSLTLIATANQGSEATYESGFVIDKFPISRPNLTFSTLTVSNMSPEDSSIYLCSVLTGAGNTIYFGEGSWLTVV.

A single count supports this clone. The J gene is TRBJ1-2, the V gene TRBV4-1; the D is unclear. The CDR3 is 15 residues long. Germline V CDR1 and CDR2: MGHRA, YSYEKL. The V end was cut by 1 base, the J end by 0 bases, with 9 bases between. The CDR3, as DNA: TGCGCCAGCAGCCAAGGGACTTCGACTAACTATGGCTACACCTTC. It is translated as CASSQGTSTNYGYTF.